The sequence of this T cell receptor (beta chain) was determined in a study of OX40 agonist ivuxolimab in advanced cancers. Using immunoSEQ multiplex PCR, the repertoire was profiled, and TCRdb retains in-frame clones only, with some absent. The top ten hold around 0.65% of the sample, which has approximately 82,000 clones, more than 90% seen once. The clonotype comes from an adult with an advanced solid tumor such as melanoma, head and neck, liver or kidney cancer. Specimen: CD4+ or CD8+ T cells sorted from blood, collected in a trial of the OX40 agonist ivuxolimab.

The CDR3 DNA reads as TGCGCCAGCAGCCCGATCGGCAGGGATCATAATTCACCCCTCCACTTT. It translates to CASSPIGRDHNSPLHF. This chain links TRBV4-1 with TRBJ1-6, with D possibly being TRBD1 (5 bases). CDR1 is MGHRA, CDR2 YSYEKL, per germline. The CDR3 has 16 residues. V lost 4 bases, J lost 5 bases, and 15 bases lay in between.